These 15 T cell receptor beta chains originate from one sample sequenced in a study of OX40 agonist ivuxolimab in advanced cancers. Sequencing used immunoSEQ multiplex PCR; TCRdb keeps in-frame clones, though not all of them. The sample consists of fewer than 45,000 clones, more than 80% of them appearing once. This specimen consisted of CD4+ or CD8+ T cells sorted from blood, obtained in a trial of the OX40 agonist ivuxolimab. All receptors come from an adult with an advanced solid tumor such as melanoma, head and neck, liver or kidney cancer.

The V gene is TRBV7-2, the J gene TRBJ1-4; D is undetermined. V was pared by 5 bases and J by 0 bases, with 13 bases between. The CDR3 has 16 residues. CDR1 SGHTA and CDR2 FQGNSA come from the germline V gene. As DNA, the CDR3 is TGTGCCAGCAGCAAGCAAGTTACCTCAACTAATGAAAAACTGTTTTTT. Protein: CASSKQVTSTNEKLFF.

The chain joins TRBV29-1 to TRBJ2-7; 7 bases align to TRBD1. The CDR3 spans 13 residues. Germline assignment: CDR1 SQVTM and CDR2 ANQGSEA. V gave up 5 bases and J gave up 0 bases; unmatched junction bases: 4. The CDR3 spells CSVFDRASYEQYF. The CDR3 DNA is TGCAGCGTTTTTGACAGGGCCTCCTACGAGCAGTACTTC.

The rearrangement links TRBV6-6 to TRBJ1-2; 9 nucleotides match TRBD1. The CDR3 consists of 14 residues. The V and J ends lost 0 bases and 12 bases, in that order; junction bases with no gene match: 8. CDR1 MNHNY and CDR2 SVGAGI come from the germline V gene (reference sequence). This CDR3 is CASSYSGQGKADTF. The CDR3 coding sequence is TGTGCCAGCAGTTACTCCGGACAGGGGAAGGCTGACACCTTC.

In DNA form, the CDR3 reads TGCGCCAGCAGCCAAGTTTCGGGACAGGGTAACTATGGCTACACCTTC. This translates into CASSQVSGQGNYGYTF. J is TRBJ1-2 and V is TRBV4-3; 9 nucleotides align to TRBD1. V shed 1 base, J shed 1 base, and the junction held 4 bases outside the gene matches. Germline V gene sequence: CDR1 LGHNA, CDR2 YSLEER. This CDR3 contains 16 residues.

V and J are TRBV7-9 and TRBJ2-2; 8 positions agree with TRBD2. The germline V gene has CDR1 SEHNR and CDR2 FQNEAQ (reference sequence). The CDR3 covers 16 residues. The V gene end was trimmed by 0 bases and the J gene end by 6 bases; junction bases not matched to a gene: 6. CDR3 protein: CASSLASGGASGELFF. The CDR3 DNA reads as TGTGCCAGCAGCTTAGCCAGCGGGGGCGCTTCCGGGGAGCTGTTTTTT.

DNA for the CDR3: TGTGCCAGCAGCTTAGCTAGCACCGGGGAGCTGTTTTTT. This encodes CASSLASTGELFF. The genes are TRBV7-2 and TRBJ2-2; unclear D gene. This CDR3 contains 13 residues. Per the germline V gene, CDR1 is SGHTA and CDR2 is FQGNSA. Trimming pared 0 bases from V and 4 bases from J, leaving 3 bases between. The full variable domain, rest sourced from reference TRBV7-2 and TRBJ2-2, is GAGVSQSPSNKVTEKGKDVELRCDPISGHTALYWYRQSLGQGLEFLIYFQGNSAPDKSGLPSDRFSAERTGGSVSTLTIQRTQQEDSAVYLCASSLASTGELFFGEGSRLTVL.

The chain is built from TRBV29-1 and TRBJ2-7; the match to TRBD2 covers 7 bases. The CDR3 length is 16 residues. From germline, CDR1 is SQVTM and CDR2 ANQGSEA. With V trimmed by 3 bases and J by 6 bases, 17 bases remained unmatched. The chain's CDR3 is CSVDVLAGVGGREQYF. The CDR3 bases are TGCAGCGTTGACGTACTGGCGGGGGTTGGGGGACGCGAGCAGTACTTC.

This chain connects TRBV11-2 to TRBJ1-5, with TRBD1 as a possible D gene (5 bases). The CDR3 length is 13 residues. CDR1 is SGHAT, CDR2 FQNNGV, per germline. The V end was cut by 6 bases, the J end by 5 bases, with 11 bases between. CDR3: CASSSQGDQPQHF. The CDR3 DNA reads TGTGCCAGCAGTTCTCAGGGAGATCAGCCCCAGCATTTT.

DNA of the CDR3: TGTGCCATCAAGGGGGATCTGGGGGGCGCAGGTGAAGCTTTCTTT. This translates into CAIKGDLGGAGEAFF. This rearrangement joins TRBV10-3 to TRBJ1-1; perhaps TRBD1 as D (6 bases). CDR1 ENHRY and CDR2 SYGVKD come from the germline V gene. Trimming took 7 bases from V and 7 from J, leaving 22 bases between them. This CDR3 has 15 residues.

V usage is TRBV19 and J usage is TRBJ1-2; D perhaps matches TRBD1 (6 bases). CDR3 length: 14 amino acids. The germline V and J ends were trimmed by 3 bases and 4 bases, with 12 bases remaining between them. The germline V gene has CDR1 LNHDA and CDR2 SQIVND (reference sequence). CDR3 region: CASSMGGRAYGYTF. DNA of the CDR3: TGTGCCAGTAGTATGGGGGGCCGCGCCTATGGCTACACCTTC.

The rearrangement links TRBV5-1 to TRBJ2-2; 12 nucleotides agree with TRBD2. Germline-derived CDR1 and CDR2 are SGHRS and YFSETQ. CDR3 size: 16 residues. V was pared by 4 bases and J by 7 bases, with 8 bases of the junction left unmatched. CDR3 loop: CASSLTSGGTVGELFF. In DNA form, the CDR3 reads TGCGCCAGCAGCCTTACTAGCGGGGGGACGGTCGGGGAGCTGTTTTTT.

This chain joins TRBV5-6 and TRBJ1-5; TRBD1 agrees at 11 bases. V trimming: 4 bases; J trimming: 6 bases; junction bases outside the gene matches: 9. The germline V gene has CDR1 SGHDT and CDR2 YYEEEE. This CDR3 is built from 16 residues. This CDR3 reads CASSHRTGGAGQPQHF. CDR3 in DNA: TGTGCCAGCAGCCACCGGACAGGGGGCGCTGGTCAGCCCCAGCATTTT. The full variable domain, rest sourced from reference TRBV5-6 and TRBJ1-5, is DAGVTQSPTHLIKTRGQQVTLRCSPKSGHDTVSWYQQALGQGPQFIFQYYEEEERQRGNFPDRFSGHQFPNYSSELNVNALLLGDSALYLCASSHRTGGAGQPQHFGDGTRLSIL.

V and J are TRBV6-4 and TRBJ1-4, with 11 positions matching TRBD1. The CDR3 totals 15 residues. CDR1 and CDR2 (germline): MRHNA, SNTAGT. V lost 7 bases, J lost 8 bases, and 9 bases stayed unmatched. Here the CDR3 reads CASTNAGTGGEKLFF. The CDR3 coding sequence is TGTGCCAGCACCAACGCCGGGACAGGGGGAGAAAAACTGTTTTTT.

The CDR3 nucleotides are TGCGCCAACCTCCCCGGGTCGAGGACAGTCACCTACGAGCAGTACTTC. Amino acid sequence: CANLPGSRTVTYEQYF. This chain links TRBV10-1 with TRBJ2-7, with D possibly being TRBD1 (6 bases). Germline V gene sequence: CDR1 WNHNN, CDR2 SYGVQD (reference sequence). The CDR3 has 16 amino acids. The germline V and J ends were trimmed by 10 bases and 2 bases, with 24 bases remaining between them.

This chain joins TRBV4-2 and TRBJ1-6, with TRBD1 matching 8 bases. J lost 5 bases, V lost 0 bases, and 0 bases had no gene match. CDR1 LGHNA and CDR2 YNFKEQ come from the germline V gene. The CDR3 length is 15 residues. The DNA for the CDR3 is TGTGCCAGCAGCCAAGAGGACAGGGATAATTCACCCCTCCACTTT. It encodes CASSQEDRDNSPLHF.